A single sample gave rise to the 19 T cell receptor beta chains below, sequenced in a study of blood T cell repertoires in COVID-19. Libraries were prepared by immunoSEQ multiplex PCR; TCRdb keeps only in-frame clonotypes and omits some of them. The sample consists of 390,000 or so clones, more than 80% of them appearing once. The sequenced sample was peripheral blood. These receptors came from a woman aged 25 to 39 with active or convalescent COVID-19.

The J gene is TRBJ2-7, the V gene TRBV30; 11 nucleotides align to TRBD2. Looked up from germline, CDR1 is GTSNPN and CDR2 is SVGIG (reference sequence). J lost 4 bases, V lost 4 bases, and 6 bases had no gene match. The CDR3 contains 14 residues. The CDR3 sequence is CAWKALAGAYEQYF. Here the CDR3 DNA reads TGTGCCTGGAAAGCACTAGCGGGAGCATACGAGCAGTACTTC.

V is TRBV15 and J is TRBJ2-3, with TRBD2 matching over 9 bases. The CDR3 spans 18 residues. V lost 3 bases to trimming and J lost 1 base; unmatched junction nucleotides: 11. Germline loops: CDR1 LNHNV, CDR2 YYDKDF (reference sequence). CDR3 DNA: TGTGCCACCAGCAGGGGCGGGGGGGCCATTTCAGGCACAGATACGCAGTATTTT. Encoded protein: CATSRGGGAISGTDTQYF. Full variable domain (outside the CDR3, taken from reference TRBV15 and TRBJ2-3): DAMVIQNPRYQVTQFGKPVTLSCSQTLNHNVMYWYQQKSSQAPKLLFHYYDKDFNNEADTPDNFQSRRPNTSFCFLDIRSPGLGDTAMYLCATSRGGGAISGTDTQYFGPGTRLTVL.

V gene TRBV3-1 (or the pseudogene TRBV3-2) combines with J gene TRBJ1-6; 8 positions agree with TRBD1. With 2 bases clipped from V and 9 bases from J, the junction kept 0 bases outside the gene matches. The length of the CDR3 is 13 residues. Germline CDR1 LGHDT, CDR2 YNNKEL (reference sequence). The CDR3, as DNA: TGTGCCAGCAGCCAAACAGGGGGTTCACCCCTCCACTTT. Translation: CASSQTGGSPLHF.

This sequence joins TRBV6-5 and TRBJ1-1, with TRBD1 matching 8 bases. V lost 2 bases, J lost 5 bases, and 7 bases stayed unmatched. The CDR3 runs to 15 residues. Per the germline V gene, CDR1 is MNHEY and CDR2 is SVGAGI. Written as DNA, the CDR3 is TGTGCCAGCAGTTACCCAAGACAGGGGAGGACTGAAGCTTTCTTT. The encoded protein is CASSYPRQGRTEAFF.

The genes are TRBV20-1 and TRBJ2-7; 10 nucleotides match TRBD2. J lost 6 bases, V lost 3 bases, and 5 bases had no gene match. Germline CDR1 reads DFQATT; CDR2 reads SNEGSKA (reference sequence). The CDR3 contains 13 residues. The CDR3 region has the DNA TGCAGTGCTAGTTCTAGCGGGAGTTCCGAGCAGTACTTC. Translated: CSASSSGSSEQYF.

The CDR3 DNA sequence: TGTGCCATCAGACCAGACAGCTACGAGCAGTACTTC. Translating it yields CAIRPDSYEQYF. This rearrangement joins TRBV10-3 to TRBJ2-7; possibly TRBD1 for D (5 bases). Germline lookup yields CDR1 ENHRY and CDR2 SYGVKD. The CDR3 length is 12 residues. V lost 6 bases and J 3 bases, leaving 9 bases between the germline ends.

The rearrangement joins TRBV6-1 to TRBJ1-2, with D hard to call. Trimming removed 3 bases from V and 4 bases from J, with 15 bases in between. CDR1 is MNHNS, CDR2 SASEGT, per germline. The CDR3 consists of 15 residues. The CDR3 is CASSDLEGLVYGYTF. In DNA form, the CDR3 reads TGTGCCAGCAGTGATTTGGAGGGCCTTGTCTATGGCTACACCTTC.

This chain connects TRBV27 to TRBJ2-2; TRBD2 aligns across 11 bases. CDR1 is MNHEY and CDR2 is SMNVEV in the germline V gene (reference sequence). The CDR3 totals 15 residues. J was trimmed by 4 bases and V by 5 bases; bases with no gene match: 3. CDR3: CASSILAGATGELFF. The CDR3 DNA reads TGTGCCAGCAGTATACTAGCGGGGGCCACCGGGGAGCTGTTTTTT.

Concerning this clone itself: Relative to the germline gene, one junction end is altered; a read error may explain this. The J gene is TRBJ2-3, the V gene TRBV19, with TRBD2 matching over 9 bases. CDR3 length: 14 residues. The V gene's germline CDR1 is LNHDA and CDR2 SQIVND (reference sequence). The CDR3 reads CASSAGTSIDTQYF. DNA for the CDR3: TGTGCCAGTAGTGCCGGGACTAGCATAGATACGCAGTATTTT.

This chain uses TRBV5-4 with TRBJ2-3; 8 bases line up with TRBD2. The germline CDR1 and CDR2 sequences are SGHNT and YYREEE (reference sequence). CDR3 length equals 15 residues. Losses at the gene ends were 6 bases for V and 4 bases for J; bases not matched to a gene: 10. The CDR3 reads CASKDGGAPPDTQYF. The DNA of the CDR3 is TGTGCCAGCAAAGACGGGGGGGCCCCCCCAGATACGCAGTATTTT.

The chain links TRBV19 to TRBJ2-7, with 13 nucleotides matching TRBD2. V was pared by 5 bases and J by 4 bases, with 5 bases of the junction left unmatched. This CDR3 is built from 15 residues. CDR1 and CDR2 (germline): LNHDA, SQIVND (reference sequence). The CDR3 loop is CASSSLAGGPYEQYF. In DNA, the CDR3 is TGTGCCAGTAGTTCACTAGCGGGAGGGCCTTACGAGCAGTACTTC.

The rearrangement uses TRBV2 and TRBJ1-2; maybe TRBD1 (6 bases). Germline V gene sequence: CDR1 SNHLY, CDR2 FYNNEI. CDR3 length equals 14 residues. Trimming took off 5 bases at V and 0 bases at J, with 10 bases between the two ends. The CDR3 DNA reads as TGTGCCAGCAGTCCGGACAGTACTAACTATGGCTACACCTTC. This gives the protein CASSPDSTNYGYTF.

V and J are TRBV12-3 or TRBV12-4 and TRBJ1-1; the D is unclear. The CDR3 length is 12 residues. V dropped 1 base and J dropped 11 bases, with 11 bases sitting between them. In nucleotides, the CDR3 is TGTGCCAGCAGTTTAGATTCCGTTCGGGCTTTCTTT. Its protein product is CASSLDSVRAFF.

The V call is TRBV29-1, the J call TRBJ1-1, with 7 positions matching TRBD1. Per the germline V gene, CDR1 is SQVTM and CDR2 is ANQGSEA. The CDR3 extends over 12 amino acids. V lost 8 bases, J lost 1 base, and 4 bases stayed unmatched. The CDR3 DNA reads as TGCAGCTTTCGGACAGGGAACACTGAAGCTTTCTTT. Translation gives CSFRTGNTEAFF.

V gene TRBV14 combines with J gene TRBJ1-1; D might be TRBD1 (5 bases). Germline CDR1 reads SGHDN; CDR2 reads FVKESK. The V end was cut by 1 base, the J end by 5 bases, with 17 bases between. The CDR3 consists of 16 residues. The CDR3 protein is CASSQGAGYLWTEAFF. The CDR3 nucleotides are TGTGCCAGCAGCCAAGGCGCAGGGTACCTGTGGACTGAAGCTTTCTTT.

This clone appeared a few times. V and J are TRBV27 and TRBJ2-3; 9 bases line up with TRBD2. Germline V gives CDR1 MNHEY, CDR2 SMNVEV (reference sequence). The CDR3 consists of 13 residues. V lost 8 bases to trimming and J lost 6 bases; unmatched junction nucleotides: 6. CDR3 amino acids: CASGGLARDTQYF. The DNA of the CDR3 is TGTGCCAGCGGAGGACTAGCGAGGGATACGCAGTATTTT.

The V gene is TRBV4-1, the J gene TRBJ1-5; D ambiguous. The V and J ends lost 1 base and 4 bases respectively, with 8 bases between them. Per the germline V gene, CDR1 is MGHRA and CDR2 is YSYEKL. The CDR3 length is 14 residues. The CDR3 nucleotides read TGCGCCAGCAGCCAAGGCGCGTTAAATCAGCCCCAGCATTTT. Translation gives CASSQGALNQPQHF.

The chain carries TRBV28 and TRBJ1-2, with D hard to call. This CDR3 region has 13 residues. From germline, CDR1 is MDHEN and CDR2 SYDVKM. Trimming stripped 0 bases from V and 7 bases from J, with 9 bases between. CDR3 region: CASSLWVQVGYTF. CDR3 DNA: TGTGCCAGCAGTTTATGGGTCCAGGTTGGCTACACCTTC.

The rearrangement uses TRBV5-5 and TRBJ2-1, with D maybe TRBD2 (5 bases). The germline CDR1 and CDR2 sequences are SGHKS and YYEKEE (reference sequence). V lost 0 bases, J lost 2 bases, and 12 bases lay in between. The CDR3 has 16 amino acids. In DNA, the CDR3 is TGTGCCAGCAGCTTGGCGACGGGGAGAACCTACAATGAGCAGTTCTTC. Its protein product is CASSLATGRTYNEQFF.